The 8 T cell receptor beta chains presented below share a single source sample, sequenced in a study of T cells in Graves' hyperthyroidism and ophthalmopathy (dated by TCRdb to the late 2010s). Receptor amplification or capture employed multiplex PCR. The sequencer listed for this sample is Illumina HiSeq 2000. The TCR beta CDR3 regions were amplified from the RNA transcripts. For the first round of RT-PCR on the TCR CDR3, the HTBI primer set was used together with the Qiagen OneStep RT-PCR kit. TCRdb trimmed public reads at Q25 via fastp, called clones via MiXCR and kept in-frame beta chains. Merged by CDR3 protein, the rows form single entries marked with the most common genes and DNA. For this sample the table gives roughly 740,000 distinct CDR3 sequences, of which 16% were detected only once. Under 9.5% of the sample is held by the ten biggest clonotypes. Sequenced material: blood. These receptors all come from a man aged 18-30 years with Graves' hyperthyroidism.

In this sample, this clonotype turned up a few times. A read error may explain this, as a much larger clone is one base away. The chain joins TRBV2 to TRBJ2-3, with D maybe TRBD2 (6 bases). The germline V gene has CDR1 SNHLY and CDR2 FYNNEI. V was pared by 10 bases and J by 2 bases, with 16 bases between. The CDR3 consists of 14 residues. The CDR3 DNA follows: TGTGCCACTTCCGGGGGACTTCCCACAGATACGCAGTATTTT. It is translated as CATSGGLPTDTQYF.

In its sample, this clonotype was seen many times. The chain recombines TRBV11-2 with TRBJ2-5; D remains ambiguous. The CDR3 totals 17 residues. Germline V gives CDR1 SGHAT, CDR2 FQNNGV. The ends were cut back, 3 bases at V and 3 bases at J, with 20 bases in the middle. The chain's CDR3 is CASSFDTPADPEETQYF. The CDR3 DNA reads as TGTGCCAGCAGCTTCGATACCCCCGCGGACCCGGAAGAGACCCAGTACTTC.

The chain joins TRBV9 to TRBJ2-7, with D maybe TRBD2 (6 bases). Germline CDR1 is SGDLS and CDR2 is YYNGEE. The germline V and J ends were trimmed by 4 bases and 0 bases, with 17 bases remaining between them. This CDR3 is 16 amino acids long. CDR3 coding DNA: TGTGCCAGCAGCAATAACCAGGAGGGGCCCTCCTACGAGCAGTACTTC. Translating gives CASSNNQEGPSYEQYF.

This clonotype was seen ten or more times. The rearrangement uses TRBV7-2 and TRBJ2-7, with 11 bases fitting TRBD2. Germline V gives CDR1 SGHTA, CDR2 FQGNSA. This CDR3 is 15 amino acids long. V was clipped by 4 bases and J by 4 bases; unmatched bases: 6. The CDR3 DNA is TGTGCCAGCAGCTGGGTAGCGGGAGGGATTTACGAGCAGTACTTC. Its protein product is CASSWVAGGIYEQYF.

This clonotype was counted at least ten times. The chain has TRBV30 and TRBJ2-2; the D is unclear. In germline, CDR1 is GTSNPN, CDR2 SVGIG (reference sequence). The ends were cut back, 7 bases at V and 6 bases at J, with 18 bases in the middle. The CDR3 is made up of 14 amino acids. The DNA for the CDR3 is TGTGCCTCCCCCGGAGCACGGCGGTCCGGGGAGCTGTTTTTT. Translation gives CASPGARRSGELFF.

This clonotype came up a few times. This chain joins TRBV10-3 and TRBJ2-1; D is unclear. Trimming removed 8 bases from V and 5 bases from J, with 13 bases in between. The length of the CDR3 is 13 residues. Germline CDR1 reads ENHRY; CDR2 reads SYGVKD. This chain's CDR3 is CAIQEDIDNEQFF. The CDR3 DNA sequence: TGTGCCATCCAAGAAGACATTGACAATGAGCAGTTCTTC.

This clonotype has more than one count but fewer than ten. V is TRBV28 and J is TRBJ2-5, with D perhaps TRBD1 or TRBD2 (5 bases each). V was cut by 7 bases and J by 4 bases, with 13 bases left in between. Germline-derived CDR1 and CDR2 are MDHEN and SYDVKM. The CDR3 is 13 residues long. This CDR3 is CASTVGVRETQYF. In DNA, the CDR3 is TGTGCCAGCACGGTGGGGGTCCGAGAGACCCAGTACTTC.

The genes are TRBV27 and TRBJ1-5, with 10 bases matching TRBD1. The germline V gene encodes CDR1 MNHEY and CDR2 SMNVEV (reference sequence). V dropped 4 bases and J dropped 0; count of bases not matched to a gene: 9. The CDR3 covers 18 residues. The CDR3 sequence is CASSSRTGGGYSNQPQHF. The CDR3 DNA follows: TGTGCCAGCAGTTCACGGACAGGGGGGGGGTATAGCAATCAGCCCCAGCATTTT.